The sequence of this T cell receptor (beta chain) was determined in a study of human T cells and chemical hapten exposure. Study-wide background: Patients, predominantly female, presented with alopecia areata, totalis or universalis. Study-wide results and limits: Every donor had alopecia, and their immune response may therefore differ from healthy people's.

From the RACE reads, TCRdb called clonotypes with MiXCR, one entry per CDR3 protein. This sample has more than 100,000 distinct CDR3 sequences, with over 9% found just once. The CDR3 totals 12 residues. Trimming stripped 2 bases from V and 4 bases from J, with 5 bases between. Germline CDR1 and CDR2: SGHTA and FQGNSA. Noted time point: patch test 3, about 24 weeks after DPC sensitization. Treatment noted: therapeutic diphenylcyclopropenone sensitization with weekly scalp DPC. This clonotype was seen at least ten times. Antigen unknown. This sample comprised whole blood, obtained in connection with sensitization to the hapten diphenylcyclopropenone (DPC). The chain has TRBV7-2 and TRBJ2-5; D is unresolved. This sequence was found in a woman aged 50 to 60 with alopecia areata. Some clones in this sample may be carry-over from other donors' samples. The CDR3 bases are TGTGCCAGCAGCTTAATCAGAGAGACCCAGTACTTC. Encoded protein: CASSLIRETQYF. Combining the CDR3 with reference TRBV7-2 and TRBJ2-5 gives the whole variable domain GAGVSQSPSNKVTEKGKDVELRCDPISGHTALYWYRQSLGQGLEFLIYFQGNSAPDKSGLPSDRFSAERTGGSVSTLTIQRTQQEDSAVYLCASSLIRETQYFGPGTRLLVL.